One and the same sample provided the 21 T cell receptor beta chains below, sequenced in a study of blood T cell repertoires in COVID-19 (dated by TCRdb to 2019 to 2021). Library method: the immunoSEQ multiplex PCR assay. TCRdb's version of the immuneACCESS table is confined to in-frame rearrangements and falls short of the full clone set. An unresolved V gene accounts for under half of the shortfall where checked; the remainder is of unknown origin. In this sample the table shows 440,000 or so clones, about nine tenths of which occur a single time. The biggest ten clones account for roughly 1.6% of the sample. Sequencing was carried out using peripheral blood. These receptors all stem from a woman aged 40 to 50 with COVID-19, enrolled during active disease.

The chain joins TRBV5-1 to TRBJ1-1; TRBD1 aligns across 10 bases. The germline CDR1 and CDR2 sequences are SGHRS and YFSETQ. There are 16 residues in the CDR3. Germline trimming cut 0 bases from V and 0 bases from J; bases unmatched to any gene: 2. In DNA form, the CDR3 reads TGCGCCAGCAGCTTGGGACAGGGGGCTATGAACACTGAAGCTTTCTTT. This sequence encodes CASSLGQGAMNTEAFF. Based on the CDR3 plus reference TRBV5-1 and TRBJ1-1, the full variable domain is KAGVTQTPRYLIKTRGQQVTLSCSPISGHRSVSWYQQTPGQGLQFLFEYFSETQRNKGNFPGRFSGRQFSNSRSEMNVSTLELGDSALYLCASSLGQGAMNTEAFFGQGTRLTVV.

This clone was found a few times. This rearrangement joins TRBV5-5 to TRBJ1-1; tentative D call: TRBD1 (6 bases). Germline V lookup: CDR1 SGHKS, CDR2 YYEKEE (reference sequence). V was trimmed by 5 bases and J by 3 bases, leaving 14 bases between them. This CDR3 comprises 14 residues. Written as DNA, the CDR3 is TGTGCCAGCAGTACCAGGGGCCTCGACACTGAAGCTTTCTTT. This codes for CASSTRGLDTEAFF.

The V gene is TRBV5-1, the J gene TRBJ2-6, with TRBD2 matching over 9 bases. Germline CDR1 and CDR2: SGHRS and YFSETQ. The CDR3 extends over 17 amino acids. J lost 2 bases, V lost 0 bases, and 3 bases had no gene match. CDR3 amino acids: CASSLELAGAGANVLTF. For the CDR3, the DNA is TGCGCCAGCAGCTTGGAATTAGCGGGGGCTGGGGCCAACGTCCTGACTTTC. The entire variable domain, with the rest obtained from reference TRBV5-1 and TRBJ2-6, is as follows: KAGVTQTPRYLIKTRGQQVTLSCSPISGHRSVSWYQQTPGQGLQFLFEYFSETQRNKGNFPGRFSGRQFSNSRSEMNVSTLELGDSALYLCASSLELAGAGANVLTFGAGSRLTVL.

This rearrangement joins TRBV27 to TRBJ2-1; maybe TRBD2 (5 bases). Trimming took off 3 bases at V and 5 bases at J, with 14 bases between the two ends. Germline V gives CDR1 MNHEY, CDR2 SMNVEV (reference sequence). This CDR3 is 15 amino acids long. The CDR3 sequence is CASSFPSRGNNEQFF. The CDR3, as DNA: TGTGCCAGCAGTTTTCCCAGTCGGGGAAACAATGAGCAGTTCTTC.

V is TRBV6-5 and J is TRBJ2-5; 7 bases match TRBD1. Trimming took 8 bases from V and 7 from J; bases not matched to a gene: 16. The CDR3 spans 15 residues. Germline loops: CDR1 MNHEY, CDR2 SVGAGI. The CDR3 nucleotides read TGTGCCAGCGGAAAACAGGGGCCAACTTTGGGGACCCAGTACTTC. It yields the protein CASGKQGPTLGTQYF.

This clone was detected once. The V call is TRBV25-1, the J call TRBJ1-3; D unclear. Germline loops: CDR1 MGHDK, CDR2 SYGVNS. The CDR3 is 13 amino acids. V lost 4 bases and J lost 10, with 14 bases in between. CDR3 sequence (DNA): TGTGCCAGCAGTGGGACGGGAGATAGAACCATATATTTT. It translates to CASSGTGDRTIYF.

The rearrangement links TRBV25-1 to TRBJ1-5; maybe TRBD1 (5 bases). Deletions cut 2 bases from V and 4 bases from J, with 15 bases between. This CDR3 has 16 residues. The germline V gene encodes CDR1 MGHDK and CDR2 SYGVNS. In DNA form, the CDR3 reads TGTGCCAGCAGTGAAACGGGCCTAGGGGCAAATCAGCCCCAGCATTTT. Translating it yields CASSETGLGANQPQHF.

This clone has only a few counts. The chain is built from TRBV28 and TRBJ1-6; D unclear. Trimming left V 5 bases short and J 1 base short, with 9 bases between. The CDR3 contains 15 residues. CDR1 and CDR2 from the germline V gene are MDHEN and SYDVKM. The CDR3 loop is CASSPPGSYNSPLHF. The CDR3 DNA reads TGTGCCAGCAGTCCTCCGGGGTCCTATAATTCACCCCTCCACTTT.

The rearrangement links TRBV27 to TRBJ2-7, with TRBD2 matching 11 bases. V lost 4 bases and J lost 3; bases outside the gene matches: 5. Germline loops: CDR1 MNHEY, CDR2 SMNVEV (reference sequence). The CDR3 has 15 amino acids. DNA for the CDR3: TGTGCCAGCAGTTATGGGACTAGCGGCGTCTACGAGCAGTACTTC. Translating it yields CASSYGTSGVYEQYF.

This sequence joins TRBV7-3 and TRBJ2-3; 7 nucleotides line up with TRBD2. CDR1 and CDR2 (germline): SGHTA, FQGTGA. The CDR3 is 15 residues long. The V and J ends lost 2 bases and 6 bases, in that order; junction bases with no gene match: 8. The CDR3 spells CASSLRASGGDTQYF. CDR3 nucleotides: TGTGCCAGCAGCTTACGGGCTAGCGGAGGGGATACGCAGTATTTT.

This chain uses TRBV3-1 (or the pseudogene TRBV3-2) with TRBJ1-2, with a possible D match to TRBD1 (5 bases). Germline assignment: CDR1 LGHDT and CDR2 YNNKEL (reference sequence). CDR3 length equals 14 residues. Trimming stripped 8 bases from V and 2 bases from J, with 15 bases between. Here the CDR3 reads CASGAKEKNYGYTF. The CDR3 DNA follows: TGTGCCAGCGGGGCAAAGGAGAAGAACTATGGCTACACCTTC.

The chain joins TRBV7-9 to TRBJ2-3, with 9 bases fitting TRBD1. The CDR3 contains 14 residues. Germline V gives CDR1 SEHNR, CDR2 FQNEAQ (reference sequence). The J segment lost 4 bases and the V segment lost 8 bases, leaving 7 bases of the junction unmatched. This CDR3 reads CASGRTGVADTQYF. The CDR3 DNA is TGTGCCAGCGGTAGGACAGGGGTGGCAGATACGCAGTATTTT.

This sequence joins TRBV28 and TRBJ2-7, with TRBD1 matching 9 bases. The CDR3 length is 15 residues. V trimming: 5 bases; J trimming: 3 bases; junction bases outside the gene matches: 8. Germline lookup yields CDR1 MDHEN and CDR2 SYDVKM. The CDR3 reads CASSTDRGSDYEQYF. CDR3 bases: TGTGCCAGCAGTACGGACAGGGGATCGGACTACGAGCAGTACTTC.

The sample holds a few counts of this clone. V and J are TRBV6-2 or TRBV6-3 and TRBJ1-2; 7 bases agree with TRBD1. The CDR3 runs 15 residues. Per the germline V gene, CDR1 is MNHEY and CDR2 is SVGEGT. The V segment lost 5 bases and the J segment 4 bases; nucleotides outside the gene matches: 10. The CDR3 loop reads CASSLRQGGIYGYTF. The CDR3 region has the DNA TGTGCCAGCAGTCTGAGACAGGGAGGAATCTATGGCTACACCTTC.

The rearrangement joins TRBV4-3 to TRBJ1-2; 7 bases fit TRBD1. The CDR3 length is 16 residues. The germline V gene encodes CDR1 LGHNA and CDR2 YSLEER. V trimming: 0 bases; J trimming: 2 bases; junction bases outside the gene matches: 6. The CDR3: CASSQDITGENYGYTF. DNA of the CDR3: TGCGCCAGCAGCCAAGATATCACAGGGGAGAACTATGGCTACACCTTC.

The CDR3 nucleotides are TGTGCCATCAGTGAAACAGGGGCCCCGAACACCGGGGAGCTGTTTTTT. Its translation is CAISETGAPNTGELFF. The V gene is TRBV10-3, the J gene TRBJ2-2, with 7 bases lining up with TRBD1. V trimming: 3 bases; J trimming: 0 bases; junction bases outside the gene matches: 4. CDR3 length equals 16 residues. The germline gives CDR1 ENHRY, CDR2 SYGVKD.

This rearrangement joins TRBV2 to TRBJ2-3; 8 positions match TRBD1. Unmatched junction bases numbered 6, after V lost 7 bases and J lost 6 bases. The CDR3 totals 13 residues. Germline V gene sequence: CDR1 SNHLY, CDR2 FYNNEI. The CDR3 loop reads CASTYRGRDTQYF. The CDR3 DNA sequence: TGTGCCAGCACCTACAGGGGGAGGGATACGCAGTATTTT.

In the case of this clone: The junction departs from the called germline gene at one end, perhaps through a read error. This rearrangement joins TRBV16 to TRBJ1-5; no definite D call. The V gene's germline CDR1 is KGHSY and CDR2 FQNENV. The CDR3 consists of 13 residues. CDR3 sequence: CASNQQHDQPQHF. The DNA of the CDR3 is TGTGCCAGCAACCAACAACATGATCAGCCCCAGCATTTT.

This chain uses TRBV7-3 with TRBJ1-2, with no clear D. Trimming cost V 0 bases and J 10 bases, with 12 bases left between them. Per the germline V gene, CDR1 is SGHTA and CDR2 is FQGTGA. The CDR3 is 13 amino acids. The CDR3 coding sequence is TGTGCCAGCAGCTTAACGTTCGGAGGAGTCTACACCTTC. As protein: CASSLTFGGVYTF.

V gene TRBV11-2 combines with J gene TRBJ1-5; perhaps TRBD1 as D (5 bases). The CDR3 contains 14 residues. Trimming shortened V by 5 bases and J by 4 bases, and 12 bases separated the two germline ends. Germline V gene data show CDR1 as SGHAT and CDR2 as FQNNGV. CDR3 in amino acids: CASSAQGLNQPQHF. Written as DNA, the CDR3 is TGTGCCAGCAGCGCCCAGGGTTTGAATCAGCCCCAGCATTTT.

V gene TRBV19 combines with J gene TRBJ1-2; D call uncertain. V was pared by 7 bases and J by 3 bases, with 18 bases between. Germline V gene data show CDR1 as LNHDA and CDR2 as SQIVND (reference sequence). The CDR3 runs to 15 residues. The DNA of the CDR3 is TGTGCCAGTAATTGGAAAATGGCGGGCGACTATGGCTACACCTTC. Encoded protein: CASNWKMAGDYGYTF.